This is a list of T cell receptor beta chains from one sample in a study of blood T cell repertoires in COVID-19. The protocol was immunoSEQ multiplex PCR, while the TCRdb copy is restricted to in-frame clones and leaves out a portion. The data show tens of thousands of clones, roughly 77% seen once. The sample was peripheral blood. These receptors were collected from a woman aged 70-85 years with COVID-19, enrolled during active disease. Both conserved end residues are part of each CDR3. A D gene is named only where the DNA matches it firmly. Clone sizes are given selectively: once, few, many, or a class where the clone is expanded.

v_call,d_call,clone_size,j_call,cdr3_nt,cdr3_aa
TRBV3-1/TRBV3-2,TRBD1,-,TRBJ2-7,TGTGCCAGCAGCCACGGGACAGGTTACTACGAGCAGTACTTC,CASSHGTGYYEQYF
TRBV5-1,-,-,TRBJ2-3,TGCGCCAGCAGCTTGGCCGATGGGAGGAGCGCAGATACGCAGTATTTT,CASSLADGRSADTQYF
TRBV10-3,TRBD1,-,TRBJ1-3,TGTGCCATCAGCCCGACAGGGATTCGATACTCTGGAAACACCATATATTTT,CAISPTGIRYSGNTIYF
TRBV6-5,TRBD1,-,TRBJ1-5,TGTGCCAGCAGGAACCCAGGGGGCGGGCAGCCCCAGCATTTT,CASRNPGGGQPQHF
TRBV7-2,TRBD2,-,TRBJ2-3,TGTGCCAGCAGCCAGACCCTAGCGGCAGATACGCAGTATTTT,CASSQTLAADTQYF
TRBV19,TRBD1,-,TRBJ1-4,TGTGCCAGTAGTGCCCGACAGGGAGGTAATGAAAAACTGTTTTTT,CASSARQGGNEKLFF
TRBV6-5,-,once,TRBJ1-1,TGTGCCAGCAGTCGGGGGGGGCACACAGAAGCTTTCTTT,CASSRGGHTEAFF
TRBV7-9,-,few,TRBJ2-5,TGTGCCAGCACCCCCTTGTTGAGCAAGAGGGCCCAGTACTTC,CASTPLLSKRAQYF
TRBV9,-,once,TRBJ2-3,TGTGCCAGCAGTCCGATTCTAGGGGGGGGCACAGATACGCAGTATTTT,CASSPILGGGTDTQYF
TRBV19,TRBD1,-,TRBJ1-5,TGTGCCAGTAGTATGGGACAGTCCAATCAGCCCCAGCATTTT,CASSMGQSNQPQHF
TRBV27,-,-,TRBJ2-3,TGTGCCAGCAGTTTAGGAACTAGCAGAAGCACAGATACGCAGTATTTT,CASSLGTSRSTDTQYF
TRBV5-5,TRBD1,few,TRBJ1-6,TGTGCCAGCAGTTTGGACAGGGTGGATTCACCCCTCCACTTT,CASSLDRVDSPLHF
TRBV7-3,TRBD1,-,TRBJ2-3,TGTGCCAGCAGCCCCGGGACAGGGGGCCTTCATACGCAGTATTTT,CASSPGTGGLHTQYF
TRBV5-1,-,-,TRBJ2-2,TGCGCCAGCAGCTTGGACAGAATCGCCGGGGAGCTGTTTTTT,CASSLDRIAGELFF
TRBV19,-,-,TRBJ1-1,TGTGCCAGTAGTATGCTCGGGACAACGAACACTGAAGCTTTCTTT,CASSMLGTTNTEAFF
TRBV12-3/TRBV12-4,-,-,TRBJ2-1,TGTGCCAGCAGCACCCTGAGAAATGAGCAGTTCTTC,CASSTLRNEQFF